The 26 T cell receptor beta chains reported below all come from one sample, sequenced in a study of blood T cell repertoires in COVID-19. Sequencing was performed with immunoSEQ multiplex PCR; in TCRdb, only in-frame clones are kept and a portion is missing. This sample has 150,000 to 200,000 clones, with about 80% found just once. Sequencing was performed on PBMCs or T cells enriched from blood (not recorded which). The source is a man in his fifties who had recovered from COVID-19.

The chain has TRBV3-1 (or the pseudogene TRBV3-2) and TRBJ1-6, with D possibly TRBD1 on 5 matching bases. The V gene's germline CDR1 is LGHDT and CDR2 YNNKEL (reference sequence). The germline V and J ends were trimmed by 1 base and 0 bases, with 25 bases remaining between them. This CDR3 has 22 amino acids. The CDR3 coding sequence is TGTGCCAGCAGCCAAGTCCCACTCTCAGGGCTCTACTACGACTCCTATAATTCACCCCTCCACTTT. It translates to CASSQVPLSGLYYDSYNSPLHF.

V usage is TRBV2 and J usage is TRBJ1-5; TRBD1 is a possible D gene (6 bases). CDR3 length: 12 residues. V was clipped by 11 bases and J by 5 bases, with 13 bases between them. Germline V gives CDR1 SNHLY, CDR2 FYNNEI. The CDR3 bases are TGTGCCCTGGGGGGGCGGGATCAGCCCCAGCATTTT. It codes for CALGGRDQPQHF.

The chain has TRBV6-1 and TRBJ1-6, with D perhaps TRBD1 (5 bases). This CDR3 comprises 14 residues. Trimming pared 3 bases from V and 7 bases from J, leaving 10 bases between. CDR1 is MNHNS, CDR2 SASEGT, per germline. DNA of the CDR3: TGTGCCAGCAGTGACAGGGTGTTAAATTCACCCCTCCACTTT. Protein: CASSDRVLNSPLHF.

The chain recombines TRBV3-1 (or the pseudogene TRBV3-2) with TRBJ1-1, with D possibly being TRBD1 (6 bases). The CDR3 spans 14 residues. V shed 6 bases and J shed 1 base, with 12 bases lying between them. Germline V lookup: CDR1 LGHDT, CDR2 YNNKEL (reference sequence). Here the CDR3 DNA reads TGTGCCAGCAGAGACCTGACAGGGAACACTGAAGCTTTCTTT. It specifies CASRDLTGNTEAFF.

The chain employs TRBV4-3 and TRBJ2-1; 10 nucleotides align to TRBD2. This CDR3 has 16 amino acids. After removal of 4 bases from V and 1 base from J, the junction contained 4 bases not matched to a gene. Germline V gene data show CDR1 as LGHNA and CDR2 as YSLEER. CDR3 bases: TGCGCCAGCAGCCCCCGAGCGGGGGGGTCCTACAATGAGCAGTTCTTC. Amino acids: CASSPRAGGSYNEQFF.

The chain joins TRBV28 to TRBJ1-6; the D gene is possibly TRBD1 (5 bases). There are 14 residues in the CDR3. The V gene's germline CDR1 is MDHEN and CDR2 SYDVKM. V was cut by 6 bases and J by 7 bases, with 13 bases left in between. The CDR3 loop is CASRKAGPNSPLHF. The CDR3 nucleotides are TGTGCCAGCAGAAAGGCAGGGCCCAATTCACCCCTCCACTTT.

V gene TRBV4-2 combines with J gene TRBJ2-1, with 10 bases that match TRBD2. This CDR3 spans 16 amino acids. With V trimmed by 3 bases and J by 0 bases, 2 bases remained unmatched. Germline V gene data show CDR1 as LGHNA and CDR2 as YNFKEQ. This chain's CDR3 is CASSHRTSGSYNEQFF. The CDR3 region has the DNA TGTGCCAGCAGCCATCGGACTAGCGGCTCCTACAATGAGCAGTTCTTC.

The genes are TRBV29-1 and TRBJ1-2; 12 nucleotides match TRBD1. Germline values: CDR1 SQVTM, CDR2 ANQGSEA. The V gene end was trimmed by 7 bases and the J gene end by 7 bases; junction bases not matched to a gene: 4. CDR3 length equals 12 residues. Here the CDR3 reads CSGGTGGTGYTF. CDR3 DNA sequence: TGCAGCGGAGGGACAGGGGGCACTGGCTACACCTTC.

A single count supports this clone. V is TRBV6-5 and J is TRBJ1-1; D might be TRBD1 (6 bases). The germline V gene encodes CDR1 MNHEY and CDR2 SVGAGI. The CDR3 covers 13 residues. Trimming pared 7 bases from V and 0 bases from J, leaving 9 bases between. The CDR3 here is CASTQGLNTEAFF. The DNA for the CDR3 is TGTGCCAGCACCCAGGGGCTGAACACTGAAGCTTTCTTT.

The genes are TRBV7-3 and TRBJ1-1, with TRBD1 identical over 12 bases. CDR3 length equals 17 residues. With 5 bases clipped from V and 1 base from J, the junction kept 8 bases outside the gene matches. Germline CDR1 is SGHTA and CDR2 is FQGTGA. The CDR3 sequence is CASSPEGQGAWNTEAFF. DNA of the CDR3: TGTGCCAGCAGCCCGGAGGGACAGGGGGCGTGGAACACTGAAGCTTTCTTT. Full variable domain (remainder filled in from reference TRBV7-3 and TRBJ1-1): GAGVSQTPSNKVTEKGKYVELRCDPISGHTALYWYRQSLGQGPEFLIYFQGTGAADDSGLPNDRFFAVRPEGSVSTLKIQRTERGDSAVYLCASSPEGQGAWNTEAFFGQGTRLTVV.

For this clone: Other DNA sequences of this sample code for an identical CDR3. J is TRBJ1-1 and V is TRBV10-1; unclear D gene. This CDR3 contains 13 residues. Trimming took 3 bases from V and 0 from J, leaving 5 bases between them. Germline V gene sequence: CDR1 WNHNN, CDR2 SYGVQD (reference sequence). Here the CDR3 reads CASSDGLNTEAFF. DNA for the CDR3: TGCGCCAGCAGTGACGGTCTGAACACTGAAGCTTTCTTT.

The table lists this clone with a few counts. The V call is TRBV28, the J call TRBJ1-2, with D unresolved. Deletions cut 10 bases from V and 4 bases from J, with 19 bases between. CDR1 and CDR2 (germline): MDHEN, SYDVKM. This CDR3 has 14 residues. CDR3 nucleotides: TGTGCCACAGGAAAGGGTGACGCGGGCTATGGCTACACCTTC. Translating gives CATGKGDAGYGYTF.

V is TRBV7-9 and J is TRBJ1-4; 8 bases match TRBD1. The germline V gene has CDR1 SEHNR and CDR2 FQNEAQ (reference sequence). The CDR3 runs to 13 residues. Trimming removed 4 bases from V and 8 bases from J; junction bases left unmatched: 3. DNA for the CDR3: TGTGCCAGCAGCTCTAGACAGGGGGAAAAACTGTTTTTT. This sequence encodes CASSSRQGEKLFF.

This sequence joins TRBV2 and TRBJ2-2; D is uncertain. The CDR3 contains 14 residues. V was clipped by 4 bases and J by 1 base, with 7 bases between them. Germline CDR1 is SNHLY and CDR2 is FYNNEI. CDR3 sequence (DNA): TGTGCCAGCAGTGGAGGTCAGAACACCGGGGAGCTGTTTTTT. Protein sequence: CASSGGQNTGELFF.

The chain is built from TRBV10-3 and TRBJ2-1; D remains unclear. The germline V gene has CDR1 ENHRY and CDR2 SYGVKD. Trimming took off 0 bases at V and 7 bases at J, with 16 bases between the two ends. The CDR3 has 16 amino acids. CDR3 in DNA: TGTGCCATCAGTGAGTCAGGAGTCCAGCGAAGGAATGAGCAGTTCTTC. This gives the protein CAISESGVQRRNEQFF.

V and J are TRBV5-4 and TRBJ1-6, with D perhaps TRBD1 (6 bases). Germline assignment: CDR1 SGHNT and CDR2 YYREEE (reference sequence). This CDR3 is 14 amino acids long. Trimming took off 3 bases at V and 5 bases at J, with 9 bases between the two ends. The CDR3 protein is CASSYGQNNSPLHF. For the CDR3, the DNA is TGTGCCAGCAGCTACGGACAGAATAATTCACCCCTCCACTTT. The full variable domain, rest sourced from reference TRBV5-4 and TRBJ1-6, is ETGVTQSPTHLIKTRGQQVTLRCSSQSGHNTVSWYQQALGQGPQFIFQYYREEENGRGNFPPRFSGLQFPNYSSELNVNALELDDSALYLCASSYGQNNSPLHFGNGTRLTVT.

This clone was seen more than once but under ten times. The chain links TRBV28 to TRBJ1-2; possible D gene TRBD1, 5 bases. The CDR3 spans 11 residues. From germline, CDR1 is MDHEN and CDR2 SYDVKM. V lost 8 bases and J lost 8, with 12 bases in between. CDR3 DNA sequence: TGTGCCAGCTCTTGGGGCGGAGGCTACACCTTC. Its translation is CASSWGGGYTF.

This clone was detected a few times. V and J are TRBV7-6 and TRBJ1-1; D not resolved. Per germline, CDR1 SGHVS and CDR2 FNYEAQ. With 2 bases removed from V and 1 base from J, the gap between germline ends came to 14 bases. This CDR3 region has 16 residues. The CDR3 loop is CASSLPAAEGNTEAFF. The CDR3 nucleotides are TGTGCCAGCAGCTTACCAGCCGCGGAAGGGAACACTGAAGCTTTCTTT.

The CDR3 sequence is CASRQIDSGNTIYF. CDR3 DNA: TGTGCCAGCAGGCAGATCGACTCTGGAAACACCATATATTTT. The chain carries TRBV6-5 and TRBJ1-3; D ambiguous. The germline V gene encodes CDR1 MNHEY and CDR2 SVGAGI. The germline V and J ends were trimmed by 6 bases and 0 bases, with 9 bases remaining between them. The CDR3 spans 14 residues.

The chain recombines TRBV5-5 with TRBJ1-3; 7 positions agree with TRBD1. This CDR3 is 14 amino acids long. Germline V CDR1 and CDR2: SGHKS, YYEKEE (reference sequence). Losses at the gene ends were 3 bases for V and 0 bases for J; bases not matched to a gene: 0. As DNA, the CDR3 is TGTGCCAGCAGCTGGACAGGCTCTGGAAACACCATATATTTT. It codes for CASSWTGSGNTIYF.

This rearrangement joins TRBV18 to TRBJ1-2; 10 bases are shared with TRBD1. The germline gives CDR1 KGHSH, CDR2 LQKENI. The J segment lost 5 bases and the V segment lost 0 bases, leaving 3 bases of the junction unmatched. This CDR3 region has 15 residues. The CDR3 spells CASSPPGQGKYGYTF. CDR3 DNA: TGTGCCAGCTCACCACCGGGACAGGGGAAATATGGCTACACCTTC.

This clone appeared once. The rearrangement joins TRBV5-8 to TRBJ2-7; 7 bases align to TRBD1. Trimming at V came to 5 bases and at J to 3 bases, leaving 8 bases not matched to a gene. The germline V gene encodes CDR1 SGHTS and CDR2 YDEGEE. This CDR3 contains 14 residues. CDR3 sequence reads: CASSSRDRIYEQYF. The CDR3 nucleotides are TGTGCCAGCAGTTCCCGGGACAGAATCTACGAGCAGTACTTC.

The chain uses TRBV7-9 and TRBJ1-1; D gene uncertain. Germline V lookup: CDR1 SEHNR, CDR2 FQNEAQ (reference sequence). The CDR3 runs 13 residues. The ends were cut back, 4 bases at V and 11 bases at J, with 17 bases in the middle. Here the CDR3 DNA reads TGTGCCAGCAGCTCTTCCGGCGGGATCGTGGCTTTCTTT. Translated, it gives CASSSSGGIVAFF.

V is TRBV5-1 and J is TRBJ2-3; 9 bases are a match to TRBD2. The CDR3 totals 14 residues. Germline V gene data show CDR1 as SGHRS and CDR2 as YFSETQ. Trimming cost V 7 bases and J 2 bases; bases outside gene matches: 5. CDR3: CASRLAVNTDTQYF. CDR3 in DNA: TGCGCCAGCCGACTAGCGGTGAACACAGATACGCAGTATTTT.

The chain couples TRBV2 to TRBJ2-6; possible D gene TRBD1, 5 bases. The CDR3 runs to 15 residues. Germline V gene data show CDR1 as SNHLY and CDR2 as FYNNEI. The V end was cut by 7 bases, the J end by 0 bases, with 10 bases between. CDR3 residues: CASTGHFSGANVLTF. The CDR3 coding sequence is TGTGCCAGCACCGGACATTTCTCTGGGGCCAACGTCCTGACTTTC.

The chain uses TRBV2 and TRBJ2-2; a weak D match, TRBD2 (6 bases). This CDR3 spans 16 amino acids. The germline V gene encodes CDR1 SNHLY and CDR2 FYNNEI. Trimming removed 7 bases from V and 3 bases from J, with 18 bases in between. CDR3 coding DNA: TGTGCCAGCAACACCCCCCTAGCGCTATACACCGGGGAGCTGTTTTTT. It is translated as CASNTPLALYTGELFF.